This passage covers 23 T cell receptor beta chains from one sample sequenced in a study of molecular identifiers for immune sequencing clone quantification listed by TCRdb under 2018. The protocol used for the library was PCR. Sequenced using a NextSeq 500. TCRdb took the public reads, trimmed them with fastp at Q25, ran MiXCR for clone calling and kept in-frame beta chains. Entries are consolidated by CDR3 protein sequence, retaining the most common genes and DNA. Across this sample there are 400,000 to 600,000 distinct CDR3 sequences, with about 25% seen only once. The top ten hold approximately 0.76% of the sample. The specimen sequenced was naive CD8+ T cells from blood, with Jurkat cell RNA spiked in. The cell subset or site label for this specimen denotes: FACS-sorted CD8+CD4-CCR7+CD45RA+ naive T cells. The source of these receptors is a human donor in good health. Some libraries in this study had Jurkat cell RNA spiked in.

This clonotype has a handful of counts. The chain carries TRBV7-8 and TRBJ2-5, with D possibly being TRBD1 or TRBD2 (5 bases each). The ends were cut back, 3 bases at V and 0 bases at J, with 20 bases in the middle. The germline V gene encodes CDR1 SGHVS and CDR2 FQNEAQ. The CDR3 totals 18 residues. CDR3 in DNA: TGTGCCAGCAGCTTGGGGGTTGAGTCCGGGGTGTACCAAGAGACCCAGTACTTC. As protein: CASSLGVESGVYQETQYF. Using reference TRBV7-8 and TRBJ2-5 for the parts outside the CDR3, the full variable domain is GAGVSQSPRYKVAKRGQDVALRCDPISGHVSLFWYQQALGQGPEFLTYFQNEAQLDKSGLPSDRFFAERPEGSVSTLKIQRTQQEDSAVYLCASSLGVESGVYQETQYFGPGTRLLVL.

This clonotype has just a few counts. This sequence joins TRBV6-1 and TRBJ1-5; possibly TRBD1 for D (5 bases). CDR3 size: 15 residues. The V and J ends lost 7 bases and 7 bases respectively, with 20 bases between them. From germline, CDR1 is MNHNS and CDR2 SASEGT. This chain's CDR3 is CASTPRLPGWQPQHF. CDR3 DNA sequence: TGTGCCAGCACCCCCCGTCTCCCAGGGTGGCAGCCCCAGCATTTT.

This clonotype came up many times. The chain is built from TRBV7-2 and TRBJ2-1, with a possible D match to TRBD2 (5 bases). The CDR3 runs to 13 residues. V lost 5 bases, J lost 8 bases, and 13 bases lay in between. Germline CDR1 reads SGHTA; CDR2 reads FQGNSA. The CDR3 loop reads CASSPHARDEQFF. In nucleotides, the CDR3 is TGTGCCAGCAGCCCCCACGCGAGGGATGAGCAGTTCTTC.

Comments on this clonotype: The germline gene is not matched at one end of the junction; a read error may be the cause. The rearrangement links TRBV4-2 to TRBJ2-5, with a weak D call TRBD2 (5 bases). This CDR3 contains 15 residues. CDR1 is LGHNA, CDR2 YNFKEQ, per germline. The CDR3 is CAGSQDPVAGETQYF. As DNA, the CDR3 is TGTGCCGGCAGCCAAGACCCAGTTGCGGGAGAGACCCAGTACTTC.

This clonotype was seen only a few times. The rearrangement links TRBV28 to TRBJ2-7; D not certain. Trimming removed 5 bases at V and 3 bases at J, with 14 bases between. The CDR3 is made up of 14 amino acids. Germline V gene data show CDR1 as MDHEN and CDR2 as SYDVKM. The CDR3 here is CASSQSGRFYEQYF. The CDR3 coding sequence is TGTGCCAGCAGTCAAAGTGGTAGATTCTACGAGCAGTACTTC.

This clonotype has a handful of counts. The CDR3 protein is CASSENSGRAGEQYF. CDR3 nucleotide sequence: TGTGCCAGCAGCGAAAATAGCGGGAGGGCAGGCGAGCAGTACTTC. The V call is TRBV2, the J call TRBJ2-7; 11 bases map to TRBD2. Germline assignment: CDR1 SNHLY and CDR2 FYNNEI. The V segment lost 6 bases and the J segment 6 bases; nucleotides outside the gene matches: 10. The CDR3 spans 15 residues.

The gene calls are TRBV11-2 and TRBJ2-7, with 9 bases lining up with TRBD1. The CDR3 contains 15 residues. The V gene's germline CDR1 is SGHAT and CDR2 FQNNGV. Losses at the gene ends were 5 bases for V and 1 base for J; bases not matched to a gene: 6. CDR3 sequence reads: CASSGNDRGSYEQYF. CDR3 coding DNA: TGTGCCAGCAGCGGGAACGACAGGGGGTCCTACGAGCAGTACTTC.

This clonotype was counted ten times or more. The chain links TRBV25-1 to TRBJ2-7; 7 positions match TRBD1. The CDR3 is 14 residues long. Unmatched junction bases numbered 6, after V lost 5 bases and J lost 2 bases. The germline CDR1 and CDR2 sequences are MGHDK and SYGVNS. As DNA, the CDR3 is TGTGCCAGCAGTTCCCTTGGACAGGCCTACGAGCAGTACTTC. Protein product: CASSSLGQAYEQYF.

This clonotype was observed a single time. This chain connects TRBV10-1 to TRBJ2-2; D gene unclear. CDR1 and CDR2 (germline): WNHNN, SYGVQD (reference sequence). V gave up 6 bases and J gave up 6 bases, with 17 bases separating them. CDR3 length: 15 amino acids. The CDR3 loop reads CASSPRAKGAGELFF. CDR3 nucleotide sequence: TGCGCCAGCAGCCCCCGGGCCAAAGGAGCCGGGGAGCTGTTTTTT.

CDR3: CASSPGTGEADHNEKLFF. The CDR3 DNA reads TGTGCCAGTAGTCCCGGGACAGGGGAAGCGGACCATAATGAAAAACTGTTTTTT. This sequence joins TRBV19 and TRBJ1-4; 10 bases line up with TRBD1. Germline assignment: CDR1 LNHDA and CDR2 SQIVND (reference sequence). The CDR3 length is 18 residues. The junction had 13 bases not matched to a gene; V was cut back by 5 bases and J by 4 bases.

This chain links TRBV10-3 with TRBJ2-1; 11 nucleotides align to TRBD2. Germline CDR1 is ENHRY and CDR2 is SYGVKD. The CDR3 sequence is 15 residues long. The V and J ends lost 2 bases and 4 bases, in that order; junction bases with no gene match: 1. The CDR3 DNA sequence: TGTGCCATCAGTGAGGGGACTAGCGGTTACAATGAGCAGTTCTTC. As protein: CAISEGTSGYNEQFF.

This clonotype was seen a single time. Lacking the conserved final phenylalanine or tryptophan, this CDR3 likely reflects a read error. The chain uses TRBV7-9 and TRBJ2-3; 7 nucleotides align to TRBD1. V trimming: 4 bases; J trimming: 4 bases; junction bases outside the gene matches: 8. CDR1 and CDR2 (germline): SEHNR, FQNEAQ (reference sequence). CDR3 length: 15 residues. The CDR3 spells CASSSDRVWADTQYL. The CDR3 DNA sequence: TGTGCCAGCAGCTCCGACAGGGTTTGGGCAGATACGCAGTATTTG.

This clonotype was observed once. The chain is built from TRBV13 and TRBJ2-7; 9 positions match TRBD2. The V segment lost 5 bases and the J segment 5 bases; nucleotides outside the gene matches: 10. The CDR3 contains 15 residues. The V gene's germline CDR1 is PRHDT and CDR2 FYEKMQ (reference sequence). DNA of the CDR3: TGTGCCAGCAGCCGCGCTCCGGGACTAGCTGACGAGCAGTACTTC. This encodes CASSRAPGLADEQYF.

The rearrangement uses TRBV19 and TRBJ2-5; D is unclear. The CDR3 has 16 residues. Looked up from germline, CDR1 is LNHDA and CDR2 is SQIVND (reference sequence). V lost 6 bases to trimming and J lost 1 base, with 18 bases between them. As DNA, the CDR3 is TGTGCCAGTAGCCCGATAGAGACCTACCTCCAAGAGACCCAGTACTTC. Translating gives CASSPIETYLQETQYF.

Ten or more counts support this clonotype. The chain couples TRBV7-9 to TRBJ1-4; no clear D gene. This CDR3 region has 13 residues. Germline CDR1 and CDR2: SEHNR and FQNEAQ (reference sequence). The ends were cut back, 5 bases at V and 8 bases at J, with 12 bases in the middle. DNA of the CDR3: TGTGCCAGCAGCCCCCCGGCGGGGGAAAAACTGTTTTTT. Translating gives CASSPPAGEKLFF.

This clonotype was seen at least ten times. CDR3 loop: CASAVAGAITDTQYF. The DNA for the CDR3 is TGTGCCAGCGCAGTAGCGGGGGCGATCACAGATACGCAGTATTTT. The chain joins TRBV9 to TRBJ2-3, with TRBD2 matching 9 bases. The CDR3 is 15 amino acids. V shed 7 bases, J shed 2 bases, and the junction held 8 bases outside the gene matches. CDR1 and CDR2 from the germline V gene are SGDLS and YYNGEE. The whole variable domain, filled in from reference TRBV9 and TRBJ2-3, reads DSGVTQTPKHLITATGQRVTLRCSPRSGDLSVYWYQQSLDQGLQFLIQYYNGEERAKGNILERFSAQQFPDLHSELNLSSLELGDSALYFCASAVAGAITDTQYFGPGTRLTVL.

The V gene is TRBV7-9, the J gene TRBJ2-3, with TRBD2 matching over 9 bases. Germline values: CDR1 SEHNR, CDR2 FQNEAQ (reference sequence). There are 17 residues in the CDR3. V trimming: 0 bases; J trimming: 2 bases; junction bases outside the gene matches: 6. The CDR3 bases are TGTGCCAGCAGCTTAGCGCGGCGGGAGGGCTTCACAGATACGCAGTATTTT. Its translation: CASSLARREGFTDTQYF.

This clonotype was detected ten times or more. This chain uses TRBV12-3 or TRBV12-4 with TRBJ2-3; 10 bases are shared with TRBD2. The CDR3 has 18 amino acids. Trimming removed 5 bases from V and 2 bases from J; junction bases left unmatched: 13. The CDR3 sequence: CASSPRGDSGGPTDTQYF. DNA for the CDR3: TGTGCCAGCAGTCCCAGAGGTGATAGCGGGGGGCCCACAGATACGCAGTATTTT.

As to this clonotype: A much larger clone lies one base from this, so it may be a read error. This rearrangement joins TRBV27 to TRBJ2-1, with 8 bases fitting TRBD1. Germline V gene data show CDR1 as MNHEY and CDR2 as SMNVEV (reference sequence). V gave up 11 bases and J gave up 8 bases; unmatched junction bases: 17. The CDR3 loop spans 15 amino acids. DNA for the CDR3: TGTGCCGGCACTTCCCAGGGGGCGCCGGATCATGAGCAGTTCTTC. It is translated as CAGTSQGAPDHEQFF.

In the case of this clonotype: A much more abundant neighbour one base away suggests this may be a read error. V is TRBV30 and J is TRBJ2-1; tentative D call: TRBD2 (5 bases). With 5 bases removed from V and 7 bases from J, the gap between germline ends came to 15 bases. This CDR3 is built from 13 residues. Germline assignment: CDR1 GTSNPN and CDR2 SVGIG (reference sequence). DNA for the CDR3: TGTGCCTGGTGTGAAGGACTCGCGAATGAGCAGTTCTTC. It yields the protein CAWCEGLANEQFF. Combining the CDR3 with reference TRBV30 and TRBJ2-1 gives the whole variable domain SQTIHQWPATLVQPVGSPLSLECTVEGTSNPNLYWYRQAAGRGLQLLFYSVGIGQISSEVPQNLSASRPQDRQFILSSKKLLLSDSGFYLCAWCEGLANEQFFGPGTRLTVL.

This sequence joins TRBV5-1 and TRBJ2-7; the match to TRBD1 covers 7 bases. This CDR3 has 16 amino acids. J gave up 3 bases and V 4 bases, and 13 bases lay outside the gene matches. Germline loops: CDR1 SGHRS, CDR2 YFSETQ. The CDR3 sequence is CASSDITGDGGYEQYF. The CDR3 DNA reads TGCGCCAGCAGCGACATCACAGGGGATGGGGGCTACGAGCAGTACTTC.

This clonotype was observed a few times. The rearrangement links TRBV19 to TRBJ2-7, with a weak D call TRBD1 (5 bases). The CDR3 spans 15 residues. Germline CDR1 is LNHDA and CDR2 is SQIVND (reference sequence). Trimming left V 4 bases short and J 7 bases short, with 20 bases between. The DNA for the CDR3 is TGTGCCAGTAGTACCTCAGGGTATTCTACGGATGAGCAGTACTTC. Residues: CASSTSGYSTDEQYF. Full variable domain (outside the CDR3, taken from reference TRBV19 and TRBJ2-7): DGGITQSPKYLFRKEGQNVTLSCEQNLNHDAMYWYRQDPGQGLRLIYYSQIVNDFQKGDIAEGYSVSREKKESFPLTVTSAQKNPTAFYLCASSTSGYSTDEQYFGPGTRLTVT.

This clonotype was picked up a small number of times. The rearrangement uses TRBV12-3 or TRBV12-4 and TRBJ2-1; D might be TRBD2 (6 bases). Trimming pared 5 bases from V and 1 base from J, leaving 18 bases between. The CDR3 sequence is 17 residues long. In DNA, the CDR3 is TGTGCCAGCAGTCCCCTCAGGCAGGGACTTTCCTACAATGAGCAGTTCTTC. This translates into CASSPLRQGLSYNEQFF.